A single sample is the source of the 17 T cell receptor beta chains below, sequenced in a study of T cell responses to AZD1222 COVID-19 vaccine. Here immunoSEQ multiplex PCR was the method, and the copy in TCRdb shows in-frame clones only, minus some. This sample has 57,000 or so clones, with over 65% found just once. The source was peripheral blood, collected 28 days after the second AZD1222 dose. These receptors all come from an adult who received the AZD1222 COVID-19 vaccine.

The chain recombines TRBV6-5 with TRBJ1-2; the match to TRBD1 covers 7 bases. J gave up 8 bases and V 5 bases, and 5 bases lay outside the gene matches. The CDR3 totals 12 residues. Germline CDR1 MNHEY, CDR2 SVGAGI. CDR3 sequence: CASSPNRGGYTF. Written as DNA, the CDR3 is TGTGCCAGCAGTCCTAACAGGGGAGGCTACACCTTC.

This clone was seen only once. V usage is TRBV10-3 and J usage is TRBJ1-4; perhaps TRBD1 as D (6 bases). CDR1 and CDR2 (germline): ENHRY, SYGVKD. The CDR3 runs to 13 residues. V was shortened by 3 bases and J by 11 bases, with 13 bases between the two germline ends. The chain's CDR3 is CAISDQGRAKLFF. The CDR3 coding sequence is TGTGCCATCAGTGACCAGGGGAGGGCCAAACTGTTTTTT.

The count of this clone is one. This chain links TRBV5-1 with TRBJ2-7; 7 bases are shared with TRBD2. V was pared by 4 bases and J by 2 bases, with 3 bases of the junction left unmatched. Germline V gene data show CDR1 as SGHRS and CDR2 as YFSETQ. This CDR3 has 13 residues. As DNA, the CDR3 is TGCGCCAGCAGCCCGGGACTAACCTACGAGCAGTACTTC. It yields the protein CASSPGLTYEQYF.

This clone was seen a few times. The chain links TRBV28 to TRBJ1-5, with a weak D call TRBD1 (6 bases). This CDR3 is 16 amino acids long. Germline V gives CDR1 MDHEN, CDR2 SYDVKM. V shed 4 bases and J shed 4 bases, with 17 bases lying between them. The CDR3 spells CASSYPRGLGNQPQHF. The CDR3 region has the DNA TGTGCCAGCAGTTATCCCAGGGGATTAGGGAATCAGCCCCAGCATTTT.

This chain connects TRBV29-1 to TRBJ2-1, with D maybe TRBD1 (5 bases). V lost 4 bases and J 9 bases, leaving 16 bases between the germline ends. The CDR3 consists of 13 residues. Germline assignment: CDR1 SQVTM and CDR2 ANQGSEA. In DNA, the CDR3 is TGCAGCGTTGTAGAACAAGGGGAAACTGAGCAGTTCTTC. This translates into CSVVEQGETEQFF.

The V call is TRBV19, the J call TRBJ1-4; 7 nucleotides line up with TRBD1. CDR3 length: 15 residues. Losses at the gene ends were 3 bases for V and 4 bases for J; bases not matched to a gene: 5. Germline V gene data show CDR1 as LNHDA and CDR2 as SQIVND (reference sequence). The DNA of the CDR3 is TGTGCCAGTAGTATCACCCGACAGGGTAATGAAAAACTGTTTTTT. Its protein product is CASSITRQGNEKLFF.

The gene calls are TRBV20-1 and TRBJ1-5, with D possibly matching TRBD1 (6 bases). Germline V gene sequence: CDR1 DFQATT, CDR2 SNEGSKA (reference sequence). V gave up 3 bases and J gave up 1 base, with 22 bases separating them. This CDR3 comprises 18 residues. The CDR3 protein is CSASMNKGGERSNQPQHF. Written as DNA, the CDR3 is TGCAGTGCTAGTATGAATAAGGGGGGGGAAAGAAGCAATCAGCCCCAGCATTTT.

This sequence joins TRBV19 and TRBJ1-1; D gene uncertain. This CDR3 region has 13 residues. Trimming left V 5 bases short and J 4 bases short, with 11 bases between. Germline V CDR1 and CDR2: LNHDA, SQIVND (reference sequence). The DNA of the CDR3 is TGTGCCAGTAGTGTGGGTGGTGGCACTGAAGCTTTCTTT. Translated, it gives CASSVGGGTEAFF. Supplemented by reference TRBV19 and TRBJ1-1, the full variable domain reads DGGITQSPKYLFRKEGQNVTLSCEQNLNHDAMYWYRQDPGQGLRLIYYSQIVNDFQKGDIAEGYSVSREKKESFPLTVTSAQKNPTAFYLCASSVGGGTEAFFGQGTRLTVV.

The CDR3 sequence: CASRAGDTQYF. Here the CDR3 DNA reads TGCGCCAGCAGGGCGGGAGATACGCAGTATTTT. The gene calls are TRBV10-1 and TRBJ2-3; tentatively, D is TRBD2 (5 bases). The CDR3 is 11 residues long. Trimming removed 6 bases from V and 5 bases from J, with 6 bases in between. From germline, CDR1 is WNHNN and CDR2 SYGVQD (reference sequence).

A note on this clone: Other nucleotide sequences in the sample specify the same CDR3. The chain is built from TRBV19 and TRBJ2-5, with D perhaps matching TRBD2 (5 bases). V was clipped by 1 base and J by 1 base, with 10 bases between them. CDR1 and CDR2 from the germline V gene are LNHDA and SQIVND (reference sequence). The CDR3 totals 15 residues. DNA for the CDR3: TGTGCCAGTAGTATAGGAACGACTACCCAAGAGACCCAGTACTTC. Its translation: CASSIGTTTQETQYF.

This clone was counted once. The chain links TRBV18 to TRBJ1-5; TRBD1 aligns across 8 bases. V lost 6 bases to trimming and J lost 0 bases; unmatched junction nucleotides: 4. Germline CDR1 reads KGHSH; CDR2 reads LQKENI. The CDR3 extends over 15 amino acids. CDR3 protein: CASSPGQGSNQPQHF. DNA of the CDR3: TGTGCCAGCTCCCCCGGACAGGGTAGCAATCAGCCCCAGCATTTT.

This clone turned up a few times. The chain carries TRBV18 and TRBJ2-7; D could derive from TRBD1 or TRBD2 (5 bases each). Per the germline V gene, CDR1 is KGHSH and CDR2 is LQKENI. V was cut by 6 bases and J by 0 bases, with 15 bases left in between. The CDR3 loop spans 15 amino acids. CDR3 sequence (DNA): TGTGCCAGCTCTCCCGGGACCTGGAGCTCCTACGAGCAGTACTTC. This encodes CASSPGTWSSYEQYF.

The chain employs TRBV6-5 and TRBJ1-3; tentatively, D is TRBD1 (5 bases). Germline CDR1 MNHEY, CDR2 SVGAGI. The CDR3 extends over 15 amino acids. V was cut by 8 bases and J by 0 bases, with 14 bases left in between. The CDR3 DNA reads as TGTGCCAGCGCCAAATGGGGGGGCTCTGGAAACACCATATATTTT. Residues: CASAKWGGSGNTIYF.

The V call is TRBV6-4, the J call TRBJ1-5, with 10 nucleotides matching TRBD1. The trim removed 6 bases at V and 2 bases at J, leaving 10 bases unmatched. Germline assignment: CDR1 MRHNA and CDR2 SNTAGT. The CDR3 covers 17 residues. This CDR3 is CASRGTGETRGNQPQHF. Written as DNA, the CDR3 is TGTGCCAGCAGAGGGACAGGGGAGACACGAGGCAATCAGCCCCAGCATTTT.

The chain carries TRBV6-1 and TRBJ2-2; D unresolved. The CDR3 is 12 amino acids. Germline assignment: CDR1 MNHNS and CDR2 SASEGT. V shed 6 bases and J shed 6 bases, with 8 bases lying between them. The chain's CDR3 is CASSPTAGELFF. The CDR3 nucleotides are TGTGCCAGCAGCCCTACGGCCGGGGAGCTGTTTTTT.

This rearrangement joins TRBV29-1 to TRBJ2-2; tentatively, D is TRBD1 (5 bases). The CDR3 contains 13 residues. Trimming took off 5 bases at V and 4 bases at J, with 11 bases between the two ends. Per the germline V gene, CDR1 is SQVTM and CDR2 is ANQGSEA. Here the CDR3 reads CSVSSQGTGELFF. Written as DNA, the CDR3 is TGCAGCGTTTCGTCGCAGGGCACCGGGGAGCTGTTTTTT.

This sequence joins TRBV9 and TRBJ1-4; D gene ambiguous. Trimming pared 4 bases from V and 3 bases from J, leaving 10 bases between. CDR1 is SGDLS and CDR2 is YYNGEE in the germline V gene. The CDR3 length is 14 residues. The CDR3 is CASSWRESNEKLFF. CDR3 DNA sequence: TGTGCCAGCAGCTGGAGGGAGTCTAATGAAAAACTGTTTTTT. The full variable domain, in which reference TRBV9 and TRBJ1-4 provide the parts outside the CDR3, is DSGVTQTPKHLITATGQRVTLRCSPRSGDLSVYWYQQSLDQGLQFLIQYYNGEERAKGNILERFSAQQFPDLHSELNLSSLELGDSALYFCASSWRESNEKLFFGSGTQLSVL.